A selection of T cell receptor beta chains follows, all from one sample in a study of shared clonotypes between healthy human individuals. The protocol was immunoSEQ multiplex PCR, while the TCRdb copy is restricted to in-frame clones and leaves out a portion. This table holds roughly 500,000 clones, around 95% found once. Input material: naive CD4+ T cells sorted from blood. These receptors all come from a woman between 25 and 40 years old in good health. Each CDR3 is given with its conserved first and last residue. The D gene is left open where the match is weak. Not all rows give a size; the values are once, few, many and, for expanded clones, a class.

TRBD2,TRBJ2-1,TRBV9,.,TGTGCCAGCAGCGTTTCAGGTGCTAGCGGGTCCTACAATGAGCAGTTCTTC,CASSVSGASGSYNEQFF
.,TRBJ2-7,TRBV7-2,once,TGTGCCAGCAGCTTAGACTTCGTGGAGCAGTACTTC,CASSLDFVEQYF
.,TRBJ2-5,TRBV30,once,TGTGCCTGGGCGCAGGGCGGGGAGCAGTACTTC,CAWAQGGEQYF
TRBD2,TRBJ2-7,TRBV28,.,TGTGCCAGCATCCCGCCCCTGGGGGGGGAGGAGACCTACGAGCAGTACTTC,CASIPPLGGEETYEQYF
.,TRBJ2-7,TRBV2,once,TGTGCCAGCAGTGAAGCGCTTGGGCGGAACTCCTACGAGCAGTACTTC,CASSEALGRNSYEQYF
TRBD1,TRBJ2-7,TRBV11-2,.,TGTGCCAGCAGGCCTCTCCGGGACAGGGTCCACGAGCAGTACTTC,CASRPLRDRVHEQYF
.,TRBJ2-3,TRBV29-1,.,TGCAGCGTTGAAGATGCGCAGGGCACAGATACGCAGTATTTT,CSVEDAQGTDTQYF
TRBD1,TRBJ1-5,TRBV28,.,TGTGCCAGCAGTAACCGGGACAGGGCGAATCAGCCCCAGCATTTT,CASSNRDRANQPQHF
.,TRBJ1-2,TRBV28,once,TGTGCCAGCAGCCGGGGGGGAGGGCCGGTGGGCTACACCTTC,CASSRGGGPVGYTF
TRBD2,TRBJ2-6,TRBV7-6,.,TGTGCCAGCAGCTCTCCTAGCGGGAGTCTGGGGGCCAACGTCCTGACTTTC,CASSSPSGSLGANVLTF
TRBD2,TRBJ2-1,TRBV28,.,TGTGCCAGCAGTTCCCCCGGGACTAGCGGGCCATATGAGCAGTTCTTC,CASSSPGTSGPYEQFF
TRBD2,TRBJ2-5,TRBV12-5,.,TGTGCTAGTGGTCCCGGGACAGCTCGACTAGCGGGAGGTTTGCAGACCCAGTACTTC,CASGPGTARLAGGLQTQYF
.,TRBJ2-7,TRBV28,.,TGTGCCAGCAGTCCGCGACAACCGGGATCCTACGAGCAGTACTTC,CASSPRQPGSYEQYF
TRBD1,TRBJ1-2,TRBV27,.,TGTGCCAGCAGCCGGGACAGGGAAGGCTATGGCTACACCTTC,CASSRDREGYGYTF
.,TRBJ2-7,TRBV7-4,.,TGTGCCAGCAGCTTATGGCAGACCTACGAGCAGTACTTC,CASSLWQTYEQYF
.,TRBJ1-4,TRBV7-8,.,TGTGCCAGCAGCTTAGGACAGCCAAATGAAAAACTGTTTTTT,CASSLGQPNEKLFF
.,TRBJ2-2,TRBV5-1,.,TGCGCCAGCAGATTATACTCGAACACCGGGGAGCTGTTTTTT,CASRLYSNTGELFF
TRBD2,TRBJ2-7,TRBV10-3,.,TGTGCCATCAGTCTAGCGGTAAGCTCCTACGAGCAGTACTTC,CAISLAVSSYEQYF
.,TRBJ2-7,TRBV14,.,TGTGCCAGCAGCCAAGGCGACGGTCCCTACGAGCAGTACTTC,CASSQGDGPYEQYF
.,TRBJ1-3,TRBV7-9,.,TGTGCCAGCAAAACAGGAAACTCTGGAAACACCATATATTTT,CASKTGNSGNTIYF
TRBD2,TRBJ2-1,TRBV19,.,TGTGCCAGTAGTCCCATACTAGCGGGAGGGTTACGCAATGAGCAGTTCTTC,CASSPILAGGLRNEQFF
TRBD2,TRBJ2-1,TRBV12-5,.,TGTGCTAGTGGTTTGGTCAGACTAGCGGGAGGGATCTACAATGAGCAGTTCTTC,CASGLVRLAGGIYNEQFF
.,TRBJ2-3,TRBV2,.,TGTGCCAGCAGTGAAGGTTACACCAGCACAGATACGCAGTATTTT,CASSEGYTSTDTQYF
.,TRBJ1-2,TRBV2,.,TGTGCCAGCAGTGCAACGACAACGAGCTATGGCTACACCTTC,CASSATTTSYGYTF
.,TRBJ1-1,TRBV29-1,.,TGCAGCGTTTCCAGGGCCAACACTGAAGCTTTCTTT,CSVSRANTEAFF
.,TRBJ2-3,TRBV7-8,.,TGTGCCAGCAGCCGCTACAGGGTGGGGGGCACAGATACGCAGTATTTT,CASSRYRVGGTDTQYF
TRBD1,TRBJ2-3,TRBV5-1,.,TGCGCCAGCAGCCCGAACTGGGGCGTGGGGACAGGGTTTACGCAGTATTTT,CASSPNWGVGTGFTQYF
.,TRBJ1-1,TRBV5-6,.,TGTGCCAGCAGCTTGGTGAACAGATTGAACACTGAAGCTTTCTTT,CASSLVNRLNTEAFF
.,TRBJ1-1,TRBV7-2,.,TGTGCCAGCAGCTTAGTTTGGGCCGGGAACACTGAAGCTTTCTTT,CASSLVWAGNTEAFF
TRBD1,TRBJ1-1,TRBV19,.,TGTGCCAGTAGTCCTCCCGGGACAGGGAACACTGAAGCTTTCTTT,CASSPPGTGNTEAFF
.,TRBJ1-5,TRBV7-2,.,TGTGCCAGCAGCTTAGCGCCTAGCAGCAATCAGCCCCAGCATTTT,CASSLAPSSNQPQHF
.,TRBJ1-2,TRBV7-9,.,TGTGCCAGCAGCGCTGGTACAAGCTTGGGCTACACCTTC,CASSAGTSLGYTF
.,TRBJ2-7,TRBV29-1,.,TGCAGCGTTGAAGCCCCGGGGTCGGACTACGAGCAGTACTTC,CSVEAPGSDYEQYF
.,TRBJ1-4,TRBV18,.,TGTGCCAGCTCGCTAACCCGGGGCTATAATGAAAAACTGTTTTTT,CASSLTRGYNEKLFF
.,TRBJ1-5,TRBV28,.,TGTGCCAGCAGTTTATCCAGGGTGCAGCCCCAGCATTTT,CASSLSRVQPQHF
.,TRBJ2-5,TRBV4-2,.,TGTGCCAGCAGCCAAGGGCTGACAGACCAAGAGACCCAGTACTTC,CASSQGLTDQETQYF
.,TRBJ2-5,TRBV6-5,.,TGTGCCAGCAGTTACACCAGGGGCGGGGAGACCCAGTACTTC,CASSYTRGGETQYF
.,TRBJ1-2,TRBV30,.,TGTGCCTGGAGTGTCAGACTCGGGTCGGGCTACACCTTC,CAWSVRLGSGYTF
.,TRBJ2-3,TRBV28,.,TGTGCCGCCTCTCTGGACGGGACTGGGGGAGATACGCAGTATTTT,CAASLDGTGGDTQYF
.,TRBJ2-7,TRBV18,.,TGTGCCAGCTCACTAGGAGTTGTTGAGCAGTACTTC,CASSLGVVEQYF
TRBD1,TRBJ2-2,TRBV4-1,once,TGCGCCAGCAGCCAACCCGGACAGGGGTCGGGGGAGCTGTTTTTT,CASSQPGQGSGELFF
.,TRBJ1-3,TRBV19,once,TGTGCCAGTAGGAAAGGTCTGACAGCTCCGGGAAACACCATATATTTT,CASRKGLTAPGNTIYF
TRBD1,TRBJ1-4,TRBV7-9,.,TGTGCCAGCAGCCCGGGACAGGGCGGTGAAAAACTGTTTTTT,CASSPGQGGEKLFF
TRBD1,TRBJ2-1,TRBV7-2,.,TGTGCCAGCAGAGGGACAGGGGAGACTAGGGTGTTCTTC,CASRGTGETRVFF
.,TRBJ1-5,TRBV28,.,TGTGCCAGCAGGCTACGGACGGTGGAAGTTAGCAATCAGCCCCAGCATTTT,CASRLRTVEVSNQPQHF
.,TRBJ2-7,TRBV7-9,.,TGTGCCAGCAGCTCCCCGGATGTCGGGACCCACGAGCAGTACTTC,CASSSPDVGTHEQYF
.,TRBJ1-1,TRBV7-2,.,TGTGCCAGCAGCCCCGGGTGGGGGGGGCCTGAAGCTTTCTTT,CASSPGWGGPEAFF
.,TRBJ2-3,TRBV6-5,.,TGTGCCAGCAGAAAGCCCGACACAGATACGCAGTATTTT,CASRKPDTDTQYF